These 25 T cell receptor beta chains share one sample of origin, sequenced in a study of blood T cell repertoires in COVID-19. TCRdb's copy holds only in-frame clones and misses some; the assay was immunoSEQ multiplex PCR. The sample yields a few hundred thousand clones, over 75% seen once. Sequenced input: peripheral blood. These receptors came from a man younger than 35 with active or convalescent COVID-19.

V and J are TRBV9 and TRBJ1-1; D possibly corresponds to TRBD1 (6 bases). The germline V and J ends were trimmed by 1 base and 6 bases, with 10 bases remaining between them. Germline V CDR1 and CDR2: SGDLS, YYNGEE. The CDR3 loop spans 13 amino acids. The chain's CDR3 is CASSVTGTAEAFF. The CDR3 DNA is TGTGCCAGCAGCGTAACAGGGACGGCTGAAGCTTTCTTT. Using reference TRBV9 and TRBJ1-1 for the parts outside the CDR3, the full variable domain is DSGVTQTPKHLITATGQRVTLRCSPRSGDLSVYWYQQSLDQGLQFLIQYYNGEERAKGNILERFSAQQFPDLHSELNLSSLELGDSALYFCASSVTGTAEAFFGQGTRLTVV.

The V call is TRBV6-1, the J call TRBJ1-5; 7 nucleotides align to TRBD1. The CDR3 has 16 amino acids. The germline gives CDR1 MNHNS, CDR2 SASEGT. Losses at the gene ends were 4 bases for V and 3 bases for J; bases not matched to a gene: 9. Here the CDR3 reads CASSVPGGYDNQPQHF. The CDR3 DNA reads as TGTGCCAGCAGTGTCCCAGGGGGGTACGACAATCAGCCCCAGCATTTT.

DNA of the CDR3: TGTGCCAGCAGTGAAGTCGGTGAGGGTGCATCTGGCTACACCTTC. Translating it yields CASSEVGEGASGYTF. This chain joins TRBV6-1 and TRBJ1-2; no clear D. The CDR3 is 15 amino acids. Germline V gives CDR1 MNHNS, CDR2 SASEGT. Trimming shortened V by 1 base and J by 7 bases, and 16 bases separated the two germline ends.

This chain uses TRBV19 with TRBJ1-6; no reliable D call. V lost 3 bases, J lost 11 bases, and 17 bases lay in between. Germline V CDR1 and CDR2: LNHDA, SQIVND (reference sequence). The CDR3 spans 15 residues. The DNA of the CDR3 is TGTGCCAGTAGTATGTCGGGAGGGTCGAGGACACCCCTCCACTTT. It yields the protein CASSMSGGSRTPLHF.

This chain links TRBV2 with TRBJ1-1; D is unclear. The germline CDR1 and CDR2 sequences are SNHLY and FYNNEI. V lost 6 bases, J lost 1 base, and 12 bases lay in between. This CDR3 region has 14 residues. CDR3 sequence reads: CASSAEGANTEAFF. For the CDR3, the DNA is TGTGCCAGCAGCGCCGAGGGCGCGAACACTGAAGCTTTCTTT.

This chain connects TRBV4-1 to TRBJ2-1; TRBD2 matches at 13 bases. Germline CDR1 MGHRA, CDR2 YSYEKL. J was trimmed by 7 bases and V by 1 base; bases with no gene match: 10. The CDR3 has 18 residues. The chain's CDR3 is CASSQGTLLAGGPNEQFF. The CDR3 nucleotides are TGCGCCAGCAGCCAAGGCACCCTACTAGCGGGGGGGCCTAATGAGCAGTTCTTC.

This clone occurred once. V usage is TRBV3-1 (or the pseudogene TRBV3-2) and J usage is TRBJ1-6; D not certain. This CDR3 contains 15 residues. The germline V gene encodes CDR1 LGHDT and CDR2 YNNKEL (reference sequence). V gave up 0 bases and J gave up 8 bases, with 11 bases separating them. The CDR3, as DNA: TGTGCCAGCAGCCAAGATTCTTATCGGTATTCACCCCTCCACTTT. This sequence encodes CASSQDSYRYSPLHF.

The genes are TRBV13 and TRBJ2-5; D is perhaps TRBD2 (5 bases). Germline V lookup: CDR1 PRHDT, CDR2 FYEKMQ (reference sequence). V was shortened by 0 bases and J by 4 bases, with 9 bases between the two germline ends. The CDR3 spans 14 residues. CDR3 sequence (DNA): TGTGCCAGCAGCTTAGGTGTAGGGAGAGAGACCCAGTACTTC. Translated, it gives CASSLGVGRETQYF.

V usage is TRBV10-3 and J usage is TRBJ2-2; TRBD1 aligns across 9 bases. The germline gives CDR1 ENHRY, CDR2 SYGVKD. This CDR3 has 18 amino acids. The V gene end was trimmed by 0 bases and the J gene end by 4 bases; junction bases not matched to a gene: 9. The CDR3 reads CAISESDVDRGGTGELFF. DNA of the CDR3: TGTGCCATCAGTGAGTCGGACGTTGACAGGGGGGGCACCGGGGAGCTGTTTTTT.

This clone was recorded once. The sample holds other DNA sequences that translate to the same CDR3. The chain links TRBV2 to TRBJ1-2; D is perhaps TRBD1 (5 bases). Trimming removed 1 base at V and 4 bases at J, with 7 bases between. The CDR3 contains 13 residues. Germline values: CDR1 SNHLY, CDR2 FYNNEI. CDR3 amino acids: CASSEGGGYGYTF. CDR3 DNA: TGTGCCAGCAGTGAAGGGGGCGGCTATGGCTACACCTTC.

This chain connects TRBV5-6 to TRBJ1-6; unclear D gene. From germline, CDR1 is SGHDT and CDR2 YYEEEE. This CDR3 has 14 residues. The V gene lost 0 bases and the J gene lost 13 bases, with 14 bases spanning the gap. In DNA form, the CDR3 reads TGTGCCAGCAGCTTGGTTGGGAGGGCAGGTCCCCTCCACTTT. Translating it yields CASSLVGRAGPLHF.

The chain is built from TRBV6-5 and TRBJ1-3; 9 positions match TRBD1. This CDR3 has 15 residues. The V and J ends lost 6 bases and 4 bases, in that order; junction bases with no gene match: 7. Germline CDR1 reads MNHEY; CDR2 reads SVGAGI. CDR3 coding DNA: TGTGCCAGCAGCGCCACAGGGGGCTTGGGAAACACCATATATTTT. Translation: CASSATGGLGNTIYF.

This clone was seen a single time. This sequence joins TRBV4-3 and TRBJ1-3, with D uncertain. CDR1 and CDR2 from the germline V gene are LGHNA and YSLEER. Trimming removed 0 bases at V and 4 bases at J, with 19 bases between. CDR3 length: 18 residues. The CDR3 nucleotides read TGCGCCAGCAGCCAAGAATTGCCTGCCGGAGCAGCGGGAAACACCATATATTTT. Its protein product is CASSQELPAGAAGNTIYF.

The chain has TRBV7-6 and TRBJ1-2; 9 bases agree with TRBD1. CDR3 length: 16 amino acids. The germline V gene encodes CDR1 SGHVS and CDR2 FNYEAQ. V lost 5 bases and J lost 0; bases outside the gene matches: 7. CDR3 bases: TGTGCCAGCAGCCCGGGACAGGGTCTAGCTAACTATGGCTACACCTTC. It specifies CASSPGQGLANYGYTF.

The CDR3 DNA is TGTGCCAGTAGTGACATGACAGCTATGAACACTGAAGCTTTCTTT. This encodes CASSDMTAMNTEAFF. The rearrangement links TRBV19 to TRBJ1-1; D may be TRBD1 (5 bases). Looked up from germline, CDR1 is LNHDA and CDR2 is SQIVND (reference sequence). The V gene lost 5 bases and the J gene lost 0 bases, with 13 bases spanning the gap. The CDR3 is 15 amino acids.

The chain is built from TRBV5-1 and TRBJ2-1, with 7 bases matching TRBD1. Germline values: CDR1 SGHRS, CDR2 YFSETQ. V lost 0 bases, J lost 0 bases, and 3 bases stayed unmatched. The CDR3 is 16 amino acids. CDR3 protein: CASSLGTGSSYNEQFF. The CDR3, as DNA: TGCGCCAGCAGCTTGGGGACAGGTAGCTCCTACAATGAGCAGTTCTTC. Full variable domain (missing parts from reference TRBV5-1 and TRBJ2-1): KAGVTQTPRYLIKTRGQQVTLSCSPISGHRSVSWYQQTPGQGLQFLFEYFSETQRNKGNFPGRFSGRQFSNSRSEMNVSTLELGDSALYLCASSLGTGSSYNEQFFGPGTRLTVL.

The DNA for the CDR3 is TGTGCCAGTAGTCTGCGGACAGATTATAGCAATCAGCCCCAGCATTTT. Amino acid sequence: CASSLRTDYSNQPQHF. The chain joins TRBV19 to TRBJ1-5; D might be TRBD1 (6 bases). Germline V CDR1 and CDR2: LNHDA, SQIVND (reference sequence). This CDR3 region has 16 residues. Trimming removed 5 bases from V and 0 bases from J, with 14 bases in between.

V is TRBV7-8 and J is TRBJ1-4, with D tentatively TRBD1 (6 bases). CDR1 is SGHVS and CDR2 is FQNEAQ in the germline V gene. This CDR3 has 15 amino acids. Trimming cost V 1 base and J 5 bases, with 11 bases left between them. CDR3 bases: TGTGCCAGCAGCTTAGGGGGGCGCCGGAATGAAAAACTGTTTTTT. This sequence encodes CASSLGGRRNEKLFF.

This clone was seen a few times. The rearrangement joins TRBV2 to TRBJ2-1; TRBD2 agrees at 8 bases. The V and J ends lost 7 bases and 2 bases, in that order; junction bases with no gene match: 10. The CDR3 has 16 residues. Germline-derived CDR1 and CDR2 are SNHLY and FYNNEI. The CDR3 nucleotides are TGTGCCAGCACTAGCCCCCCGGGGGGGCCCTACAATGAGCAGTTCTTC. It specifies CASTSPPGGPYNEQFF.

The chain is built from TRBV6-5 and TRBJ2-2; the match to TRBD1 covers 9 bases. Germline CDR1 is MNHEY and CDR2 is SVGAGI. This CDR3 contains 15 residues. J lost 6 bases, V lost 6 bases, and 8 bases had no gene match. CDR3 sequence: CASRMGQGPPGELFF. The CDR3 coding sequence is TGTGCCAGCAGGATGGGACAGGGACCTCCCGGGGAGCTGTTTTTT.

The chain carries TRBV29-1 and TRBJ1-1, with 8 bases lining up with TRBD1. V lost 7 bases to trimming and J lost 5 bases; unmatched junction nucleotides: 6. CDR3 length: 12 amino acids. Germline loops: CDR1 SQVTM, CDR2 ANQGSEA. The CDR3 bases are TGCAGCGCTCAGGGGGCGCGTACTGAAGCTTTCTTT. It encodes CSAQGARTEAFF.

The chain combines TRBV29-1 with TRBJ2-1, with D unresolved. V lost 6 bases and J lost 1, with 13 bases in between. Germline V gene sequence: CDR1 SQVTM, CDR2 ANQGSEA. CDR3 length: 14 residues. Here the CDR3 reads CSVATVSSYNEQFF. The CDR3 DNA sequence: TGCAGCGTCGCAACAGTAAGTTCCTACAATGAGCAGTTCTTC.

The chain couples TRBV19 to TRBJ1-1; D not resolved. The germline CDR1 and CDR2 sequences are LNHDA and SQIVND (reference sequence). The V and J ends lost 3 bases and 6 bases respectively, with 8 bases between them. CDR3 size: 12 residues. The CDR3 loop reads CASSMLGAEAFF. The DNA for the CDR3 is TGTGCCAGTAGTATGTTAGGAGCTGAAGCTTTCTTT.

This clone is a singleton in its sample. The chain is built from TRBV4-1 and TRBJ1-1; D perhaps matches TRBD1 (5 bases). Per the germline V gene, CDR1 is MGHRA and CDR2 is YSYEKL. V was pared by 2 bases and J by 6 bases, with 22 bases between. This CDR3 spans 17 amino acids. In nucleotides, the CDR3 is TGCGCCAGCAGCCAACTGGTCGTAGGGCTGGGGACTTCTGAAGCTTTCTTT. This sequence encodes CASSQLVVGLGTSEAFF.

The chain employs TRBV7-6 and TRBJ2-2; weak D call: TRBD2 (7 bases). The CDR3 covers 17 residues. Per germline, CDR1 SGHVS and CDR2 FNYEAQ. V was trimmed by 5 bases and J by 1 base, leaving 17 bases between them. The CDR3 nucleotides read TGTGCCAGCAGCCGGCGGGGGCGGGGCAAGAACACCGGGGAGCTGTTTTTT. It specifies CASSRRGRGKNTGELFF. The variable domain in full, completed from reference TRBV7-6 and TRBJ2-2, reads GAGVSQSPRYKVTKRGQDVALRCDPISGHVSLYWYRQALGQGPEFLTYFNYEAQQDKSGLPNDRFSAERPEGSISTLTIQRTEQRDSAMYRCASSRRGRGKNTGELFFGEGSRLTVL.